The 30 T cell receptor beta chains below come from one sample, sequenced in a study of blood T cells in healthy people across ages. The use of a sample-barcoded 5' primer and a J-beta primer mix characterized a second PCR of about 7 to 12 cycles. TCRdb reanalysed the 5' RACE reads using MiXCR and keeps one entry per CDR3 protein. Among over 700,000 distinct CDR3 sequences listed, approximately 55% were seen once. The sample was blood. The receptors were gathered from an elderly man in good health.

The rearrangement uses TRBV6-8 and TRBJ2-1; perhaps TRBD2 as D (5 bases). This CDR3 contains 17 residues. Trimming removed 6 bases at V and 1 base at J, with 19 bases between. The germline V gene encodes CDR1 MNHGY and CDR2 SAAAGT. CDR3: CASRGRGLSISYNEQFF. The CDR3 DNA reads as TGTGCCAGCAGGGGGAGAGGACTTAGTATATCCTACAATGAGCAGTTCTTC.

This clonotype appeared a few times. The rearrangement uses TRBV6-5 and TRBJ2-3, with D possibly called TRBD1 or TRBD2 (5 bases each). This CDR3 has 16 amino acids. Trimming took off 3 bases at V and 2 bases at J, with 15 bases between the two ends. Germline values: CDR1 MNHEY, CDR2 SVGAGI. This chain's CDR3 is CASSYLGTGLTDTQYF. The CDR3 coding sequence is TGTGCCAGCAGTTATTTGGGGACCGGCCTCACAGATACGCAGTATTTT.

The chain is built from TRBV2 and TRBJ2-1; TRBD2 aligns across 13 bases. The trim removed 8 bases at V and 3 bases at J, leaving 1 base unmatched. CDR3 length: 14 residues. Germline values: CDR1 SNHLY, CDR2 FYNNEI. CDR3 nucleotides: TGTGCCAGCTGGACTAGCGGGAGCTACAATGAGCAGTTCTTC. As protein: CASWTSGSYNEQFF.

The chain is built from TRBV29-1 and TRBJ1-6; TRBD1 is a possible D gene (5 bases). The CDR3 extends over 13 amino acids. The ends were cut back, 4 bases at V and 9 bases at J, with 13 bases in the middle. Germline CDR1 reads SQVTM; CDR2 reads ANQGSEA. The CDR3: CSVGKGLGSPLHF. The DNA of the CDR3 is TGCAGCGTTGGTAAGGGGCTGGGTTCACCCCTCCACTTT.

The chain joins TRBV27 to TRBJ2-7; TRBD2 agrees at 7 bases. Germline V gene lookup returns CDR1 MNHEY and CDR2 SMNVEV (reference sequence). The CDR3 consists of 14 residues. The J segment lost 2 bases and the V segment lost 8 bases, leaving 9 bases of the junction unmatched. This CDR3 is CASSYGGGPYEQYF. The CDR3 nucleotides are TGTGCCAGCTCCTACGGCGGGGGACCCTACGAGCAGTACTTC.

A remark on this clonotype: At one of its ends the junction is not consistent with the germline gene, which may arise from a read error. The V and J genes are TRBV24-1 and TRBJ2-4; TRBD1 matches 10 bases. In germline, CDR1 is KGHDR, CDR2 SFDVKD. This CDR3 region has 19 residues. In DNA form, the CDR3 reads TGTGCCACCCGACACAGGGACAGGGGACCCTCTATAGCCAAAAGCATTCAGTACTTC. Translating gives CATRHRDRGPSIAKSIQYF.

The chain has TRBV20-1 and TRBJ2-7; the D is unclear. Trimming removed 0 bases from V and 0 bases from J, with 9 bases in between. The CDR3 consists of 14 residues. Looked up from germline, CDR1 is DFQATT and CDR2 is SNEGSKA (reference sequence). Written as DNA, the CDR3 is TGCAGTGCTAGAGAGGAGAAGGGCTCCTACGAGCAGTACTTC. Translated, it gives CSAREEKGSYEQYF.

The chain carries TRBV4-2 and TRBJ2-1; unclear D gene. CDR1 LGHNA and CDR2 YNFKEQ come from the germline V gene. Trimming cost V 0 bases and J 10 bases, with 10 bases left between them. The CDR3 consists of 13 residues. The CDR3: CASSQDSRREQFF. CDR3 DNA sequence: TGTGCCAGCAGCCAAGACTCCCGACGGGAGCAGTTCTTC.

The chain recombines TRBV13 with TRBJ2-5, with 8 nucleotides matching TRBD2. The CDR3 loop spans 14 amino acids. CDR1 and CDR2 (germline): PRHDT, FYEKMQ (reference sequence). V was clipped by 6 bases and J by 5 bases; unmatched bases: 8. CDR3 bases: TGTGCCAGCAGACAGAGCGGGAGCAGGGAGACCCAGTACTTC. This sequence encodes CASRQSGSRETQYF.

This clonotype was detected only a few times. The chain couples TRBV2 to TRBJ2-3; 7 nucleotides agree with TRBD1. The germline V gene encodes CDR1 SNHLY and CDR2 FYNNEI. There are 13 residues in the CDR3. The ends lost 7 bases at V and 14 bases at J; junction bases unmatched: 15. CDR3 region: CASTGQAQGYAYF. CDR3 DNA sequence: TGTGCCAGCACCGGACAGGCACAGGGATACGCGTATTTT.

Note on this clonotype: Compared with germline, one end of the junction differs, possibly owing to a read error. The chain recombines TRBV9 with TRBJ2-3; D remains ambiguous. Germline assignment: CDR1 SGDLS and CDR2 YYNGEE. The CDR3 is made up of 15 amino acids. The CDR3: CAGSVLMDGPDTQYF. The DNA of the CDR3 is TGTGCCGGCAGTGTTTTAATGGACGGGCCAGATACGCAGTATTTT.

CDR3 DNA sequence: TGTGCCAGCAGTCCCCGGACAGGGGTAGAGACCCAGTACTTC. This gives the protein CASSPRTGVETQYF. The V gene is TRBV28, the J gene TRBJ2-5, with 9 bases identical to TRBD1. Trimming cost V 5 bases and J 4 bases; bases outside gene matches: 5. Germline assignment: CDR1 MDHEN and CDR2 SYDVKM. This CDR3 comprises 14 residues.

This chain connects TRBV20-1 to TRBJ2-3; D may be TRBD2 (5 bases). This CDR3 region has 15 residues. Trimming took 6 bases from V and 14 from J, leaving 30 bases between them. From germline, CDR1 is DFQATT and CDR2 SNEGSKA (reference sequence). Here the CDR3 DNA reads TGCAGTGCAGTTAGGGTAGCAGGAGGACCCAGATACGCGTATTTT. Amino acids: CSAVRVAGGPRYAYF.

The rearrangement links TRBV20-1 to TRBJ2-1; 8 nucleotides agree with TRBD1. The germline V gene has CDR1 DFQATT and CDR2 SNEGSKA (reference sequence). The ends lost 1 base at V and 3 bases at J; junction bases unmatched: 8. There are 16 residues in the CDR3. The CDR3 coding sequence is TGCAGTGCTAGAGTTGGTAGTGGACAGGGCTACAATGAGCAGTTCTTC. As protein: CSARVGSGQGYNEQFF.

The J gene is TRBJ1-5, the V gene TRBV20-1; 8 nucleotides match TRBD1. J was trimmed by 1 base and V by 6 bases; bases with no gene match: 8. The germline V gene has CDR1 DFQATT and CDR2 SNEGSKA (reference sequence). This CDR3 is 15 amino acids long. The CDR3 sequence: CSAEDRGASNQPQHF. CDR3 bases: TGCAGTGCCGAAGACAGGGGAGCGAGCAATCAGCCCCAGCATTTT.

The rearrangement joins TRBV5-1 to TRBJ2-1; D is unresolved. The germline V and J ends were trimmed by 0 bases and 5 bases, with 9 bases remaining between them. Germline V gives CDR1 SGHRS, CDR2 YFSETQ. CDR3 length equals 14 residues. For the CDR3, the DNA is TGCGCCAGCAGCTTGGCTACCCAGGACAATGAGCAGTTCTTC. Its translation: CASSLATQDNEQFF.

The chain uses TRBV28 and TRBJ2-3, with 7 bases aligning to TRBD2. Germline trimming cut 4 bases from V and 2 bases from J; bases unmatched to any gene: 3. This CDR3 is 14 amino acids long. Germline assignment: CDR1 MDHEN and CDR2 SYDVKM. The CDR3 loop reads CASSSGGPTDTQYF. For the CDR3, the DNA is TGTGCCAGCAGTTCGGGAGGCCCCACAGATACGCAGTATTTT. The whole variable domain, filled in from reference TRBV28 and TRBJ2-3, reads DVKVTQSSRYLVKRTGEKVFLECVQDMDHENMFWYRQDPGLGLRLIYFSYDVKMKEKGDIPEGYSVSREKKERFSLILESASTNQTSMYLCASSSGGPTDTQYFGPGTRLTVL.

The sample holds one count of this clonotype. The junction does not match germline at one end; this may be a read error. The genes are TRBV6-2 or TRBV6-3 and TRBJ2-1; possibly TRBD1 or TRBD2 for D (5 bases each). The germline V gene has CDR1 MNHEY and CDR2 SVGEGT. The CDR3 contains 13 residues. The CDR3 sequence: CATWGTRINGQFF. CDR3 bases: TGTGCCACCTGGGGGACCAGAATCAATGGGCAGTTCTTC.

In DNA, the CDR3 is TGTGCCAGCCTGGACAGGGGCTATGGCTACACCTTC. Its protein is CASLDRGYGYTF. V gene TRBV6-1 combines with J gene TRBJ1-2; 9 positions match TRBD1. The germline V gene encodes CDR1 MNHNS and CDR2 SASEGT. Losses at the gene ends were 8 bases for V and 4 bases for J; bases not matched to a gene: 2. The CDR3 sequence is 12 residues long.

This clonotype showed up many times. This chain links TRBV6-2 or TRBV6-3 with TRBJ2-7, with D possibly being TRBD1 or TRBD2 (5 bases each). This CDR3 contains 13 residues. The V gene's germline CDR1 is MNHEY and CDR2 SVGEGT. V dropped 2 bases and J dropped 0 bases, with 5 bases sitting between them. This CDR3 is CASSYGGSYEQYF. The DNA of the CDR3 is TGTGCCAGCAGTTACGGGGGCTCCTACGAGCAGTACTTC.

This clonotype was seen a handful of times. The chain carries TRBV6-1 and TRBJ2-7; TRBD1 matches at 10 bases. The trim removed 6 bases at V and 6 bases at J, leaving 8 bases unmatched. The germline V gene encodes CDR1 MNHNS and CDR2 SASEGT. The CDR3 length is 14 residues. This CDR3 reads CASRMDRGAREQYF. The CDR3 DNA sequence: TGTGCCAGCAGGATGGACAGGGGGGCTCGCGAGCAGTACTTC.

The chain has TRBV12-3 or TRBV12-4 and TRBJ2-5; D tentatively reads TRBD1 or TRBD2 (6 bases each). TRBJ2-7 explains the end of the DNA better; the J call may be wrong. The CDR3 loop spans 14 amino acids. The CDR3 DNA is TGTGCCAGCAGTTACGCTCTAGGGGGGAGCGAGCAGTACTTC. The encoded protein is CASSYALGGSEQYF.

This chain uses TRBV6-6 with TRBJ1-5, with 7 bases lining up with TRBD1. Germline lookup yields CDR1 MNHNY and CDR2 SVGAGI (reference sequence). CDR3 length: 15 amino acids. V lost 6 bases and J lost 5; bases outside the gene matches: 10. The CDR3 DNA reads TGTGCCAGCAGCCCGACAGGGAATAGAGATCAGCCCCAGCATTTT. It encodes CASSPTGNRDQPQHF.

V gene TRBV29-1 combines with J gene TRBJ2-5, with 9 positions matching TRBD1. Trimming at V came to 7 bases and at J to 4 bases, leaving 10 bases not matched to a gene. The CDR3 length is 14 residues. The germline gives CDR1 SQVTM, CDR2 ANQGSEA. The CDR3 loop reads CSAKRGQGGETQYF. The DNA of the CDR3 is TGCAGCGCGAAGAGGGGACAGGGTGGAGAGACCCAGTACTTC.

This chain links TRBV10-3 with TRBJ2-7; 7 nucleotides line up with TRBD1. Germline CDR1 ENHRY, CDR2 SYGVKD. V was pared by 4 bases and J by 6 bases, with 6 bases of the junction left unmatched. CDR3 length: 13 amino acids. CDR3 sequence (DNA): TGTGCCATCAGTGTCCAGGGGGACAGCGAGCAGTACTTC. This encodes CAISVQGDSEQYF.

To note about this clonotype: At one end, the junction sequence differs from germline, possibly due to a read error. The rearrangement uses TRBV7-3 and TRBJ2-1; a weak D match, TRBD2 (7 bases). The CDR3 extends over 11 amino acids. The germline V gene has CDR1 SGHTA and CDR2 FQGTGA. CDR3 residues: CARSLGGLQFF. CDR3 coding DNA: TGTGCCAGAAGCTTAGGGGGACTACAGTTCTTC.

The chain joins TRBV18 to TRBJ2-7; D unresolved. CDR1 and CDR2 from the germline V gene are KGHSH and LQKENI. V was shortened by 4 bases and J by 4 bases, with 20 bases between the two germline ends. The CDR3 totals 16 residues. The CDR3: CASSLISTGPQYEQYF. The CDR3 DNA reads as TGTGCCAGCTCACTCATATCGACCGGGCCGCAGTACGAGCAGTACTTC.

This sequence joins TRBV7-6 and TRBJ1-1; D unresolved. The CDR3 has 19 residues. Per the germline V gene, CDR1 is SGHVS and CDR2 is FNYEAQ. V gave up 0 bases and J gave up 7 bases, with 27 bases separating them. As DNA, the CDR3 is TGTGCCAGCAGCTTAGCGCTCCCCACCGGAAACAGCCTCCGGGGTGAAGCTTTCTTT. Protein product: CASSLALPTGNSLRGEAFF.

J is TRBJ2-3 and V is TRBV18; no firm D call. The CDR3 is 14 amino acids. The germline gives CDR1 KGHSH, CDR2 LQKENI. V lost 2 bases, J lost 3 bases, and 9 bases lay in between. CDR3 protein: CASSPSPATDTQYF. For the CDR3, the DNA is TGTGCCAGCTCACCAAGTCCCGCGACAGATACGCAGTATTTT.

V is TRBV7-6 and J is TRBJ2-7; 9 bases align to TRBD1. There are 15 residues in the CDR3. Germline CDR1 SGHVS, CDR2 FNYEAQ. The V and J ends lost 4 bases and 2 bases, in that order; junction bases with no gene match: 6. In nucleotides, the CDR3 is TGTGCCAGCAGCTCTGGGACAGGGAGGACCTACGAGCAGTACTTC. Protein sequence: CASSSGTGRTYEQYF. The whole variable domain, filled in from reference TRBV7-6 and TRBJ2-7, reads GAGVSQSPRYKVTKRGQDVALRCDPISGHVSLYWYRQALGQGPEFLTYFNYEAQQDKSGLPNDRFSAERPEGSISTLTIQRTEQRDSAMYRCASSSGTGRTYEQYFGPGTRLTVT.